These 9 T cell receptor beta chains were sequenced from one sample in a study of blood T cell repertoires in COVID-19. The data were produced by immunoSEQ multiplex PCR, yet TCRdb's version contains in-frame clones alone and is incomplete. The sample comprises hundreds of thousands of clones, approximately 91% of which are singletons, and about 8.2% rests with the top ten. The specimen was peripheral blood. Every receptor here comes from a woman aged 45-59 years with COVID-19, enrolled during active disease.

In its sample, this clone was seen a few times. The CDR3 DNA reads as TGTGCCAGCCCTTCGTACGAGCAGTACTTC. Its protein is CASPSYEQYF. V and J are TRBV5-4 and TRBJ2-7, with D unclear. V lost 7 bases and J lost 4, with 6 bases in between. CDR3 size: 10 residues. In germline, CDR1 is SGHNT, CDR2 YYREEE (reference sequence).

The chain couples TRBV5-4 to TRBJ2-7; TRBD2 aligns across 8 bases. Germline CDR1 and CDR2: SGHNT and YYREEE (reference sequence). There are 14 residues in the CDR3. J lost 1 base, V lost 4 bases, and 4 bases had no gene match. CDR3 residues: CASSRTSPSYEQYF. The CDR3 region has the DNA TGTGCCAGCAGCCGGACTAGCCCTTCCTACGAGCAGTACTTC.

The chain carries TRBV27 and TRBJ2-7; D remains unclear. The CDR3 totals 19 residues. Trimming shortened V by 0 bases and J by 0 bases, and 21 bases separated the two germline ends. Germline CDR1 reads MNHEY; CDR2 reads SMNVEV (reference sequence). The CDR3, as DNA: TGTGCCAGCAGTTTATCTCGGCCCGGAAAGCAGGCCCACTCCTACGAGCAGTACTTC. Translated: CASSLSRPGKQAHSYEQYF.

This clone has more than one count but fewer than ten. The chain links TRBV18 to TRBJ1-6, with TRBD1 matching 8 bases. This CDR3 spans 15 amino acids. Losses at the gene ends were 2 bases for V and 7 bases for J; bases not matched to a gene: 4. CDR1 and CDR2 (germline): KGHSH, LQKENI. The CDR3 sequence: CASSPSGQGNSPLHF. The CDR3 region has the DNA TGTGCCAGCTCACCATCCGGACAGGGCAATTCACCCCTCCACTTT.

The chain links TRBV18 to TRBJ1-2; TRBD1 aligns across 9 bases. J lost 4 bases, V lost 6 bases, and 24 bases had no gene match. Looked up from germline, CDR1 is KGHSH and CDR2 is LQKENI. There are 20 residues in the CDR3. The chain's CDR3 is CASSPRGLDSWTGATYGYTF. The CDR3 DNA is TGTGCCAGCTCCCCGCGCGGTTTGGACTCATGGACAGGGGCCACCTATGGCTACACCTTC.

V is TRBV5-4 and J is TRBJ1-2, with D unclear. CDR3 length equals 12 residues. From germline, CDR1 is SGHNT and CDR2 YYREEE (reference sequence). Deletions cut 6 bases from V and 1 base from J, with 7 bases between. The CDR3 loop is CASMNNNYGYTF. The CDR3 DNA sequence: TGTGCCAGCATGAACAATAACTATGGCTACACCTTC.

The gene calls are TRBV10-3 and TRBJ2-3; D perhaps matches TRBD1 (6 bases). Germline V CDR1 and CDR2: ENHRY, SYGVKD. This CDR3 is built from 15 residues. Trimming took off 2 bases at V and 3 bases at J, with 12 bases between the two ends. In DNA form, the CDR3 reads TGTGCCATCAGTGAGGAGCGGACAGTTACAGATACGCAGTATTTT. This codes for CAISEERTVTDTQYF.

V and J are TRBV5-1 and TRBJ2-3; 7 nucleotides agree with TRBD2. The V gene end was trimmed by 2 bases and the J gene end by 3 bases; junction bases not matched to a gene: 3. The germline CDR1 and CDR2 sequences are SGHRS and YFSETQ. This CDR3 is built from 14 residues. The CDR3 is CASSFGGLTDTQYF. CDR3 in DNA: TGCGCCAGCAGCTTCGGGGGGTTAACAGATACGCAGTATTTT.

The chain recombines TRBV19 with TRBJ2-1; D is perhaps TRBD2 (5 bases). Germline V gene data show CDR1 as LNHDA and CDR2 as SQIVND (reference sequence). Trimming removed 5 bases at V and 9 bases at J, with 11 bases between. The CDR3 has 12 residues. This CDR3 is CASSLREGEQFF. The CDR3 DNA is TGTGCCAGTAGTCTCCGAGAGGGTGAGCAGTTCTTC.